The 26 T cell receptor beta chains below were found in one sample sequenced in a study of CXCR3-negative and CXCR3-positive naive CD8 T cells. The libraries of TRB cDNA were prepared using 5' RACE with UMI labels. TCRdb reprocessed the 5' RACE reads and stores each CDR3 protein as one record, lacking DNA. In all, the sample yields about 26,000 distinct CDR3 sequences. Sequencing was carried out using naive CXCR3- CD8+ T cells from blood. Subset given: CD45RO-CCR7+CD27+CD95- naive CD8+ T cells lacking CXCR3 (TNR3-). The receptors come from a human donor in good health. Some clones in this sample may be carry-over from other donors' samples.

CDR3: CASSFPVDPYEQYF. The V call is TRBV7-9, the J call TRBJ2-7; no DNA is available, so the TRBD1 call from TCRdb remains unchecked. CDR1 is SEHNR, CDR2 FQNEAQ, per germline (reference sequence). This CDR3 has 14 residues.

CDR3 loop: CASSRAISYGYTF. The chain carries TRBV25-1 and TRBJ1-2; the D gene TCRdb calls, TRBD1, cannot be checked with no DNA. CDR3 length: 13 residues. The germline CDR1 and CDR2 sequences are MGHDK and SYGVNS.

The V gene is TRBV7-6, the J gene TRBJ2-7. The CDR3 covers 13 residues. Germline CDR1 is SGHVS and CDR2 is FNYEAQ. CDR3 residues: CASSSGEYYEQYF. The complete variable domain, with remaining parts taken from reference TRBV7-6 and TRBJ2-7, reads GAGVSQSPRYKVTKRGQDVALRCDPISGHVSLYWYRQALGQGPEFLTYFNYEAQQDKSGLPNDRFSAERPEGSISTLTIQRTEQRDSAMYRCASSSGEYYEQYFGPGTRLTVT.

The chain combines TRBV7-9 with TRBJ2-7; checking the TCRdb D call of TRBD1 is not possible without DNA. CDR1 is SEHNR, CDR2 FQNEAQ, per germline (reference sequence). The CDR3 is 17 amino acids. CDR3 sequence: CASSQVWRGAPAHEQYF.

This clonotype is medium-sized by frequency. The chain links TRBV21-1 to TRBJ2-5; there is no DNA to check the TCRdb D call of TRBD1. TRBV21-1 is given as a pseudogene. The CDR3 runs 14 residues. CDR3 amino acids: CASSKGAGRETQYF.

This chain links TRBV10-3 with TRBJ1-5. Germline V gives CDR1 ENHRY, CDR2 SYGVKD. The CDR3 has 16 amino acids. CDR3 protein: CAISELEGSSNQPQHF.

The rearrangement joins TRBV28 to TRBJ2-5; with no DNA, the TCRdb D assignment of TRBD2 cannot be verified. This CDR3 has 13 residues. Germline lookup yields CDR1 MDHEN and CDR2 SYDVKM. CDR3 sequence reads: CASSFIRGGPQYF.

This CDR3 reads CASSSGTGARAGELFF. The chain is built from TRBV7-3 and TRBJ2-2; TCRdb gives TRBD1 as the D gene, but with no DNA this cannot be confirmed. Germline V gene sequence: CDR1 SGHTA, CDR2 FQGTGA. This CDR3 comprises 16 residues. Full variable domain (rest looked up from reference TRBV7-3 and TRBJ2-2): GAGVSQTPSNKVTEKGKYVELRCDPISGHTALYWYRQSLGQGPEFLIYFQGTGAADDSGLPNDRFFAVRPEGSVSTLKIQRTERGDSAVYLCASSSGTGARAGELFFGEGSRLTVL.

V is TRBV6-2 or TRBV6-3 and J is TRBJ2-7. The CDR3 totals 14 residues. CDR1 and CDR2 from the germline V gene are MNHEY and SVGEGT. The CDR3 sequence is CASSSTDGAPEQYF.

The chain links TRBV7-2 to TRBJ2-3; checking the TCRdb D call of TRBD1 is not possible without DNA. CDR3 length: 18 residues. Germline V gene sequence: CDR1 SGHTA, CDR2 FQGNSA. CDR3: CASSLNIAGRTNTDTQYF.

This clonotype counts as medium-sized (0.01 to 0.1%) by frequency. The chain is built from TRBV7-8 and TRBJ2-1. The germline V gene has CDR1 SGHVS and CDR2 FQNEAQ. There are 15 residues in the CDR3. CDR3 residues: CASSLALSSYNEQFF.

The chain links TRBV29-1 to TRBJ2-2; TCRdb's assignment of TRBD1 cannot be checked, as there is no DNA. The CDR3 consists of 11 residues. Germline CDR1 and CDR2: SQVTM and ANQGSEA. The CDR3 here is CSAGGAGELFF.

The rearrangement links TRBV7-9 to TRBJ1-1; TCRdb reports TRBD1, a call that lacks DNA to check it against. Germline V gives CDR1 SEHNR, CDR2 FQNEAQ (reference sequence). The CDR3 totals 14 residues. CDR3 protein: CASSSTGGNTEAFF.

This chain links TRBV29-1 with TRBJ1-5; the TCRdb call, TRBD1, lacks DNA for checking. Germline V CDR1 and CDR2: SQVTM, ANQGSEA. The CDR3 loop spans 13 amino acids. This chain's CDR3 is CSARTGGGQPQHF.

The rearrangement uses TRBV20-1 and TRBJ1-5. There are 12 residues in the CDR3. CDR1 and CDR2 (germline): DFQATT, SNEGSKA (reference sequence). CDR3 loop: CSGAGGNQPQHF.

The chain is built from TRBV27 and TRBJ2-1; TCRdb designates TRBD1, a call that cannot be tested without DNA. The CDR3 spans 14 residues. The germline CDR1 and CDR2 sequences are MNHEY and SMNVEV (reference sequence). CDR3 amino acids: CASSPGQGFYEQFF.

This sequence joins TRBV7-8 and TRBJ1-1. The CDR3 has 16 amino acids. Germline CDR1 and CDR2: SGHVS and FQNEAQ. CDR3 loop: CASSVEWDWRNTEAFF.

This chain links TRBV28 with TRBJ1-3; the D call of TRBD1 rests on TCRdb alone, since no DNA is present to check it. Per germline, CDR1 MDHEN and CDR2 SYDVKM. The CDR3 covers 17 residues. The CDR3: CASSPGTGTYSGNTIYF.

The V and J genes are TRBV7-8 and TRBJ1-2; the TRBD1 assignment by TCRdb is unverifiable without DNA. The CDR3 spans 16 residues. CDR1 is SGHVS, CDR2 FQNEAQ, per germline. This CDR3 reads CASSLVAAGGLYGYTF.

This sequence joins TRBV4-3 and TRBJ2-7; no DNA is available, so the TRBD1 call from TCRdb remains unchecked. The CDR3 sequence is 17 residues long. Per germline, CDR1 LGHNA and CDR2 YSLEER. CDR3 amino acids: CASSHTSSGTGAHEQYF.

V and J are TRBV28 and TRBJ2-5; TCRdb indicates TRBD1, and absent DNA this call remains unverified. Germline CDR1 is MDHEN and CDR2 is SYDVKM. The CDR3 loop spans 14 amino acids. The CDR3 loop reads CASSTTGAEETQYF.

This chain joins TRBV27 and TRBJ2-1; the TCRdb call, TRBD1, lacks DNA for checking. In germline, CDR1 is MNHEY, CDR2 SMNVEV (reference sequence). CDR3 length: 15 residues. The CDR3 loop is CASSPRAGGGNEQFF.

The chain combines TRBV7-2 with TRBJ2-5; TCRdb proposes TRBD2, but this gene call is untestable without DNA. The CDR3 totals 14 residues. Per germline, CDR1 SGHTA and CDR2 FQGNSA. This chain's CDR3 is CASSYPGRQETQYF.

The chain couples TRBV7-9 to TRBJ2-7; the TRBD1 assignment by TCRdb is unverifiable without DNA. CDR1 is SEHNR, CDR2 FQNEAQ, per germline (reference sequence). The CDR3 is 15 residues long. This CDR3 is CASSPGTGYSYEQYF.

The CDR3 region is CASSYSGQGHYEQYF. The chain links TRBV5-5 to TRBJ2-7; TCRdb gives TRBD1 as the D gene, but with no DNA this cannot be confirmed. The CDR3 consists of 15 residues. CDR1 SGHKS and CDR2 YYEKEE come from the germline V gene (reference sequence).

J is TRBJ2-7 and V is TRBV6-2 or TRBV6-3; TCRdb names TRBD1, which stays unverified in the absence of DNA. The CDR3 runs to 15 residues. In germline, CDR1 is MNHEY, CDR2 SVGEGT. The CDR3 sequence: CASRPRDSGSYEQYF.